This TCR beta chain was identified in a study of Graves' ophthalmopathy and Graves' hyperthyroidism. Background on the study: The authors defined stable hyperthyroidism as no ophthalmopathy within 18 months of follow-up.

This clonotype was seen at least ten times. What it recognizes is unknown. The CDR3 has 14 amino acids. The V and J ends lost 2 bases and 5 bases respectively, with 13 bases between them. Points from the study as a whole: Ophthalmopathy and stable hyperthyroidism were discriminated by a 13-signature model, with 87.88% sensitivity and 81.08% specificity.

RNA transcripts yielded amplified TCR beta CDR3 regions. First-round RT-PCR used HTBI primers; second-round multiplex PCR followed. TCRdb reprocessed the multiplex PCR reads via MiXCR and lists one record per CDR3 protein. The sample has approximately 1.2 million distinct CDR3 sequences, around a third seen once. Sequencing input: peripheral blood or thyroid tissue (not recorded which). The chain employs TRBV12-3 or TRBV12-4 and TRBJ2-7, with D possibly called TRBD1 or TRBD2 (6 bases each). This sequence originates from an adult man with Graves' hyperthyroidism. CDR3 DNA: TGTGCCAGCAGTTTAAGCAGGGGCGGGAACGAGCAGTACTTC. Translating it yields CASSLSRGGNEQYF.